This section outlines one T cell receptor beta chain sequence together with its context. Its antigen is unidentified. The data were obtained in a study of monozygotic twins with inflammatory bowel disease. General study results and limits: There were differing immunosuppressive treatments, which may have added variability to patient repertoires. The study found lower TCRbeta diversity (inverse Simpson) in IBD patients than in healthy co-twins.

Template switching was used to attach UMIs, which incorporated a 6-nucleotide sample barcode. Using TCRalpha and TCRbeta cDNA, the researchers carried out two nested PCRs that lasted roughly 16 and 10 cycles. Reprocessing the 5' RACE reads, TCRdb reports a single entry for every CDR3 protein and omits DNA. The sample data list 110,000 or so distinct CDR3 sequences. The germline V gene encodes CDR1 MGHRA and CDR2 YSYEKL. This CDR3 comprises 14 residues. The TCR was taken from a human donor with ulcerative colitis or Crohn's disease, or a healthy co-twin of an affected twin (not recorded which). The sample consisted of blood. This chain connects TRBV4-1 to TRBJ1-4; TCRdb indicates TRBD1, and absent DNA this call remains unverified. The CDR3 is CASSRQGAREKLFF.